This passage covers 22 T cell receptor beta chains from one sample sequenced in a study of T-cell reconstitution after alpha-beta-depleted transplantation in children. The library targeted TCRbeta and was prepared with unique molecular identifiers. TCRdb processed the PCR reads anew with MiXCR; each CDR3 protein has one entry. The sample includes about 110,000 distinct CDR3 sequences, 5.5% to 7% of them seen just once. Sequenced here: PBMCs, mostly from graft donor cells, sampled 360 days after TCRalphabeta/CD19-depleted stem cell transplant. The receptors come from a male patient aged 2-10 years who had a stem cell transplant for acute lymphoblastic leukemia, so the T cells may come from the graft donor.

This clonotype was counted a few times. This chain joins TRBV27 and TRBJ2-7; unclear D gene. The CDR3 is 15 amino acids. V was shortened by 5 bases and J by 0 bases, with 14 bases between the two germline ends. Germline assignment: CDR1 MNHEY and CDR2 SMNVEV (reference sequence). CDR3 in DNA: TGTGCCAGCAGTCCAGACCTTGGTCGCTCCTACGAGCAGTACTTC. Amino acid sequence: CASSPDLGRSYEQYF.

This clonotype occurred many times. The rearrangement uses TRBV7-9 and TRBJ2-2; D unresolved. V gave up 2 bases and J gave up 4 bases, with 11 bases separating them. The CDR3 has 15 amino acids. Per the germline V gene, CDR1 is SEHNR and CDR2 is FQNEAQ (reference sequence). In DNA form, the CDR3 reads TGTGCCAGCAGCTTATTTGGACGGGTCACCGGGGAGCTGTTTTTT. This gives the protein CASSLFGRVTGELFF.

At least ten counts were recorded for this clonotype. The chain carries TRBV10-3 and TRBJ2-7; 10 positions match TRBD1. The V gene end was trimmed by 7 bases and the J gene end by 5 bases; junction bases not matched to a gene: 11. The CDR3 runs to 15 residues. Germline V CDR1 and CDR2: ENHRY, SYGVKD. CDR3 bases: TGTGCCATCAACGACCCGGGACAGGGGTGCCACGAGCAGTACTTC. As protein: CAINDPGQGCHEQYF.

This clonotype was seen ten or more times. This chain joins TRBV7-2 and TRBJ2-5; no clear D. Looked up from germline, CDR1 is SGHTA and CDR2 is FQGNSA. The CDR3 covers 12 residues. V lost 2 bases and J 5 bases, leaving 6 bases between the germline ends. The DNA of the CDR3 is TGTGCCAGCAGCTTAAGACCGGAGACCCAGTACTTC. Its protein product is CASSLRPETQYF. The full variable domain, its missing parts supplied by reference TRBV7-2 and TRBJ2-5, is GAGVSQSPSNKVTEKGKDVELRCDPISGHTALYWYRQSLGQGLEFLIYFQGNSAPDKSGLPSDRFSAERTGGSVSTLTIQRTQQEDSAVYLCASSLRPETQYFGPGTRLLVL.

In its sample, this clonotype was seen many times. The V call is TRBV4-2, the J call TRBJ2-3; 7 positions match TRBD2. CDR1 and CDR2 (germline): LGHNA, YNFKEQ. This CDR3 region has 16 residues. J was trimmed by 4 bases and V by 1 base; bases with no gene match: 8. CDR3 DNA: TGTGCCAGCAGCCAAGTTGCGGGAGCCGGCCCAGATACGCAGTATTTT. Amino acids: CASSQVAGAGPDTQYF.

At least ten counts were recorded for this clonotype. The genes are TRBV20-1 and TRBJ2-7; the match to TRBD2 covers 7 bases. This CDR3 has 10 residues. Trimming at V came to 7 bases and at J to 5 bases, leaving 2 bases not matched to a gene. Germline-derived CDR1 and CDR2 are DFQATT and SNEGSKA (reference sequence). Here the CDR3 reads CSVREDEQYF. The CDR3 nucleotides read TGCAGTGTTCGGGAGGACGAGCAGTACTTC.

This clonotype was detected many times. The germline gene is not matched at one end of the junction; a read error may be the cause. The V and J genes are TRBV4-3 and TRBJ1-1, with 9 bases identical to TRBD1. This CDR3 spans 14 amino acids. Germline loops: CDR1 LGHNA, CDR2 YSLEER. The CDR3 spells CASSQGRDRDRVIF. Written as DNA, the CDR3 is TGCGCCAGCAGCCAAGGAAGGGACCGGGACAGGGTGATCTTT.

This clonotype has a handful of counts. The V gene is TRBV4-2, the J gene TRBJ1-2; 10 bases agree with TRBD1. The germline V gene has CDR1 LGHNA and CDR2 YNFKEQ. The CDR3 spans 15 residues. With 0 bases clipped from V and 6 bases from J, the junction kept 4 bases outside the gene matches. The CDR3 spells CASSQDWTGGHGYTF. CDR3 nucleotide sequence: TGTGCCAGCAGCCAAGATTGGACAGGGGGACATGGCTACACCTTC.

A few counts support this clonotype. This sequence joins TRBV4-3 and TRBJ2-7, with 8 bases aligning to TRBD1. The J segment lost 2 bases and the V segment lost 6 bases, leaving 9 bases of the junction unmatched. This CDR3 region has 15 residues. Per germline, CDR1 LGHNA and CDR2 YSLEER. The chain's CDR3 is CASRPDRGRPYEQYF. In nucleotides, the CDR3 is TGCGCCAGCAGACCCGACAGGGGTCGACCCTACGAGCAGTACTTC.

This clonotype was seen a few times. The rearrangement uses TRBV7-9 and TRBJ2-7, with 7 bases fitting TRBD2. This CDR3 is built from 14 residues. J lost 2 bases, V lost 7 bases, and 8 bases had no gene match. The germline V gene has CDR1 SEHNR and CDR2 FQNEAQ (reference sequence). The chain's CDR3 is CASTPGRPPYEQYF. DNA of the CDR3: TGTGCCAGCACCCCCGGGAGGCCACCCTACGAGCAGTACTTC.

The CDR3, as DNA: TGCAGTGCTAGTTCGGCCCAGGACTATGGCTACACCTTC. This translates into CSASSAQDYGYTF. V and J are TRBV20-1 and TRBJ1-2, with D unresolved. V was pared by 3 bases and J by 3 bases, with 11 bases between. The germline gives CDR1 DFQATT, CDR2 SNEGSKA (reference sequence). The CDR3 loop spans 13 amino acids.

The chain has TRBV19 and TRBJ2-7; D tentatively fits TRBD1 or TRBD2 (5 bases each). The ends were cut back, 5 bases at V and 1 base at J, with 18 bases in the middle. Germline CDR1 is LNHDA and CDR2 is SQIVND (reference sequence). This CDR3 comprises 16 residues. The DNA for the CDR3 is TGTGCCAGTAGTTTCGAGGGGACCCCTTCTTCCTACGAGCAGTACTTC. Its translation: CASSFEGTPSSYEQYF.

V is TRBV5-1 and J is TRBJ2-1; 8 bases match TRBD2. J gave up 6 bases and V 2 bases, and 1 base lay outside the gene matches. Germline V CDR1 and CDR2: SGHRS, YFSETQ. The CDR3 has 13 amino acids. Here the CDR3 DNA reads TGCGCCAGCAGCTTCGGGGGGGGCAATGAGCAGTTCTTC. Amino acids: CASSFGGGNEQFF. The entire variable domain, with the rest obtained from reference TRBV5-1 and TRBJ2-1, is as follows: KAGVTQTPRYLIKTRGQQVTLSCSPISGHRSVSWYQQTPGQGLQFLFEYFSETQRNKGNFPGRFSGRQFSNSRSEMNVSTLELGDSALYLCASSFGGGNEQFFGPGTRLTVL.

This clonotype showed up many times. The chain couples TRBV7-2 to TRBJ1-1; a possible D gene is TRBD1 (6 bases). Deletions cut 2 bases from V and 1 base from J, with 14 bases between. The CDR3 length is 16 residues. CDR1 and CDR2 from the germline V gene are SGHTA and FQGNSA. The CDR3 nucleotides read TGTGCCAGCAGCTTAAATTCTCCGGGGGCGAACACTGAAGCTTTCTTT. The encoded protein is CASSLNSPGANTEAFF.

This clonotype was observed at least ten times. V is TRBV7-2 and J is TRBJ2-7, with 7 bases matching TRBD2. Germline-derived CDR1 and CDR2 are SGHTA and FQGNSA. V lost 5 bases, J lost 2 bases, and 12 bases stayed unmatched. The CDR3 loop spans 16 amino acids. CDR3: CASSPRDYLTAYEQYF. The CDR3 nucleotides read TGTGCCAGCAGCCCCAGGGACTATCTTACCGCCTACGAGCAGTACTTC.

This clonotype was seen ten or more times. The V and J genes are TRBV28 and TRBJ2-7, with D possibly matching TRBD2 (6 bases). Germline V gives CDR1 MDHEN, CDR2 SYDVKM. The CDR3 spans 15 residues. V was pared by 5 bases and J by 2 bases, with 16 bases between. The CDR3, as DNA: TGTGCCAGCAGTCCGGTTTTGCGGGGAACCTACGAGCAGTACTTC. Amino acids: CASSPVLRGTYEQYF.

This clonotype was recorded many times. The V call is TRBV7-2, the J call TRBJ2-3, with D possibly being TRBD2 (6 bases). CDR3 length: 12 residues. CDR1 is SGHTA, CDR2 FQGNSA, per germline. V lost 4 bases and J lost 9, with 11 bases in between. CDR3 coding DNA: TGTGCCAGCAGCTCGGACTACGGCACGCAGTATTTT. Encoded protein: CASSSDYGTQYF.

This clonotype was detected only a few times. V and J are TRBV27 and TRBJ1-1; D perhaps matches TRBD1 (5 bases). Germline lookup yields CDR1 MNHEY and CDR2 SMNVEV (reference sequence). V was clipped by 6 bases and J by 3 bases, with 17 bases between them. This CDR3 is built from 15 residues. CDR3 region: CASSDIQGQDTEAFF. CDR3 sequence (DNA): TGTGCCAGCAGCGATATCCAGGGTCAGGACACTGAAGCTTTCTTT.

This clonotype has at least ten counts. The chain couples TRBV5-5 to TRBJ2-7; D perhaps matches TRBD1 (6 bases). Trimming stripped 4 bases from V and 7 bases from J, with 15 bases between. The CDR3 runs to 13 residues. Germline loops: CDR1 SGHKS, CDR2 YYEKEE (reference sequence). The CDR3 reads CASSLTQGWEQYF. In nucleotides, the CDR3 is TGTGCCAGCAGCCTGACACAGGGTTGGGAGCAGTACTTC.

This clonotype has more than one count but fewer than ten. This chain connects TRBV4-3 to TRBJ2-3, with a possible D match to TRBD2 (5 bases). This CDR3 region has 15 residues. Germline V gives CDR1 LGHNA, CDR2 YSLEER. The ends were cut back, 4 bases at V and 2 bases at J, with 13 bases in the middle. In nucleotides, the CDR3 is TGCGCCAGCAGCCTCGAGGGAGCGGCCACAGATACGCAGTATTTT. It yields the protein CASSLEGAATDTQYF.

In this sample, this clonotype turned up many times. The genes are TRBV6-5 and TRBJ2-3; no reliable D call. Germline values: CDR1 MNHEY, CDR2 SVGAGI. The CDR3 contains 11 residues. The ends were cut back, 2 bases at V and 6 bases at J, with 3 bases in the middle. The CDR3: CASSYADTQYF. Here the CDR3 DNA reads TGTGCCAGCAGTTACGCGGATACGCAGTATTTT.

This clonotype appeared many times. The chain is built from TRBV15 and TRBJ1-1, with 9 positions matching TRBD1. This CDR3 is built from 18 residues. Per germline, CDR1 LNHNV and CDR2 YYDKDF (reference sequence). J gave up 1 base and V 2 bases, and 11 bases lay outside the gene matches. For the CDR3, the DNA is TGTGCCACCAGCAGATCGGGACAGGGTGGGCGGTGGAACACTGAAGCTTTCTTT. Protein: CATSRSGQGGRWNTEAFF. Complete variable domain (other parts from reference TRBV15 and TRBJ1-1): DAMVIQNPRYQVTQFGKPVTLSCSQTLNHNVMYWYQQKSSQAPKLLFHYYDKDFNNEADTPDNFQSRRPNTSFCFLDIRSPGLGDTAMYLCATSRSGQGGRWNTEAFFGQGTRLTVV.